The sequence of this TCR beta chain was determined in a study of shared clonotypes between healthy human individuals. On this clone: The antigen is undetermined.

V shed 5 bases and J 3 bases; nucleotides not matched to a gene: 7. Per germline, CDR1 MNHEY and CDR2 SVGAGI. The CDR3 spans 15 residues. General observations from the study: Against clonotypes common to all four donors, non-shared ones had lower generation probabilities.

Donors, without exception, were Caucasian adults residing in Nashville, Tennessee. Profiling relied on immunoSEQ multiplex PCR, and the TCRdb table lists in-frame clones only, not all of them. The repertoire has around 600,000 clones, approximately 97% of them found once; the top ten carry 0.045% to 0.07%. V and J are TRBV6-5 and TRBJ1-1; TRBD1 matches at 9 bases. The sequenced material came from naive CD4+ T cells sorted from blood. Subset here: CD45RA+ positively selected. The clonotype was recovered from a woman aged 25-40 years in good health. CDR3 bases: TGTGCCAGCAGTCCTCGACAGGGGGGTTACACTGAAGCTTTCTTT. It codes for CASSPRQGGYTEAFF.